Given below is one T cell receptor (beta chain) in context. Antigen specificity is unknown. The data are from a study of T cell responses to AZD1222 COVID-19 vaccine. Whole-study findings and limits: Variant regions that are unmutated are reportedly the target of nearly half of spike-specific TCRs. Spike-specific TCR breadth and depth were elevated following two AZD1222 doses. Most donors were white British and more were female, and clonal diversity was possibly underestimated. No day 14 peak samples; only post-peak repertoires were characterized.

The ends were cut back, 5 bases at V and 4 bases at J, with 14 bases in the middle. Per germline, CDR1 MNHEY and CDR2 SVGAGI. This CDR3 contains 14 residues. The method was immunoSEQ multiplex PCR; TCRdb's version includes in-frame clones alone and lacks a portion of them. In the table there are 100,000 to 150,000 clones, 93% of which are singletons. Material: peripheral blood, obtained on day 0 of AZD1222 vaccination. The TCR originated in an adult in good health. The chain uses TRBV6-5 and TRBJ1-2; TRBD1 might be the D (6 bases). The CDR3 protein is CASSPGQSIYGYTF. In nucleotides, the CDR3 is TGTGCCAGCAGTCCAGGACAGTCTATCTATGGCTACACCTTC.